This T cell receptor (beta chain) came from a study of blood T cell repertoires in COVID-19. Study context: Samples representing acute and convalescent COVID-19 were sourced from the United States, Italy and Spain. The cDNA or gDNA used as material had been derived from T cells, B-cell-depleted T cells, or PBMCs.

Authors' data handling: Researchers report that nucleated cell counts were estimated from reference gene primer amplification. Assay used: immunoSEQ multiplex PCR; TCRdb lists only in-frame clones, some missing. The V and J calls and clone size are taken from that table; D and trimming were inferred from the DNA. The sample has around 63,000 clones, around 88% seen once; the top ten hold approximately 18%. This clone was picked up one time. Germline values: CDR1 LNHDA, CDR2 SQIVND (reference sequence). The CDR3 is made up of 14 amino acids. V gave up 3 bases and J gave up 3 bases, with 8 bases separating them.

The chain is built from TRBV19 and TRBJ1-4, with a weak D call TRBD1 (6 bases). The source material was peripheral blood. This sequence originates from a woman at least 80 years old with active COVID-19. CDR3 nucleotide sequence: TGTGCCAGTAGTATGAGGACAGCTAATGAAAAACTGTTTTTT. Residues: CASSMRTANEKLFF.